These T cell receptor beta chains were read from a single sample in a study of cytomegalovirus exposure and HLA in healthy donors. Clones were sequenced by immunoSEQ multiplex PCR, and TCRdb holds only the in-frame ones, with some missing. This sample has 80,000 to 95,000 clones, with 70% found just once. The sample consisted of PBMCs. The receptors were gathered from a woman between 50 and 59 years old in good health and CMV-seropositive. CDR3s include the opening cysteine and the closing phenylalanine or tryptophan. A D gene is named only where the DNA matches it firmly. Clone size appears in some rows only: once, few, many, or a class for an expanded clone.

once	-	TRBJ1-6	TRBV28	TGTGCCAGCGCGCGGGAGGCACCCCTCCACTTT	CASAREAPLHF
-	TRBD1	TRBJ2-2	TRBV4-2	TGTGCCAGCAGCCAAGGGACAGGGAACACCGGGGAGCTGTTTTTT	CASSQGTGNTGELFF
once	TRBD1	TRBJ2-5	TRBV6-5	TGTGCCAGCAGTGCCGGGACAGGGGAATCCCAGTACTTC	CASSAGTGESQYF
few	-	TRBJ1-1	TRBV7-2	TGTGCCAGCAGCTTAAACAACCGTGAAGCTTTCTTT	CASSLNNREAFF
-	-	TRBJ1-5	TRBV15	TGTGCCACCAGCGACACGGACAGTTATCAGCCCCAGCATTTT	CATSDTDSYQPQHF
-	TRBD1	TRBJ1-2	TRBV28	TGTGCCAGCAGTTTATGGTTGAGGGACAGTCGCAACTATGGCTACACCTTC	CASSLWLRDSRNYGYTF
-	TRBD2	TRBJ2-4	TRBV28	TGTGCCAGCAGTTCCCGGGCTAGCGGCTTTAGAGCCAAAAACATTCAGTACTTC	CASSSRASGFRAKNIQYF
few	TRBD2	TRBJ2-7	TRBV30	TGTGCCTGGAGTGTACTAGCGGGAGCCCTTATGGACGAGCAGTACTTC	CAWSVLAGALMDEQYF
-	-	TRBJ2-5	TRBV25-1	TGTGCCAGCAGTGGGAGACAGCAAGAGACCCAGTACTTC	CASSGRQQETQYF
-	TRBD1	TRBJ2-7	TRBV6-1	TGTGCCAGCAGTTCCCGGGACAGCAGCTCCTACGAGCAGTACTTC	CASSSRDSSSYEQYF
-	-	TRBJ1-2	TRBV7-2	TGTGCCAGCAGCTCCCCGGGGGGGGGAAGGAACTATGGCTACACCTTC	CASSSPGGGRNYGYTF
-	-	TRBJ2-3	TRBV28	TGTGCCAGCAGTTTAAGGAGAGATACGCAGTATTTT	CASSLRRDTQYF
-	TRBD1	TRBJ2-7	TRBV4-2	TGTGCCAGCAGCCAAGAGGGAGGACAGGGGATCTACGAGCAGTACTTC	CASSQEGGQGIYEQYF
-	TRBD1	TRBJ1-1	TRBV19	TGTGCCAGTAGTAAATCCCCGAATACAGGGGGCACTGAAGCTTTCTTT	CASSKSPNTGGTEAFF
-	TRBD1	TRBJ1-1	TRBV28	TGTGCCAGCAGTTTGATAGGGACAGTTTTTTCCATGAACACTGAAGCTTTCTTT	CASSLIGTVFSMNTEAFF
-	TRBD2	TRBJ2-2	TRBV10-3	TGTGCCATCAGTCTAGCGGGAGAAACCGGGGAGCTGTTTTTT	CAISLAGETGELFF
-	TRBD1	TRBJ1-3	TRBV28	TGTGCCACCTCCGCAGGGGGCCGACTTGGAAACACCATATATTTT	CATSAGGRLGNTIYF
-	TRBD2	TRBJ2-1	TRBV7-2	TGTGCCAGCAGCCTTCGATTCCTAGCGGGAGGGGGCAATGAGCAGTTCTTC	CASSLRFLAGGGNEQFF
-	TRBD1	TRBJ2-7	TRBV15	TGTGCCACCAGCAGAAGGGGGCGAGACGAGCAGTACTTC	CATSRRGRDEQYF
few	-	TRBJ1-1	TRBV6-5	TGTGCCAGCAGTTACTCGAGGGCCGAAGCTTTCTTT	CASSYSRAEAFF
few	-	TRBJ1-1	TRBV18	TGTGCCAGCTCACCACTCAGAAACACTGAAGCTTTCTTT	CASSPLRNTEAFF
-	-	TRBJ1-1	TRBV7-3	TGTGCCAGCAGCTTAAGGGGGGAGAGGAACACTGAAGCTTTCTTT	CASSLRGERNTEAFF
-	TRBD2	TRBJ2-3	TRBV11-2	TGTGCCAGCAGCTATAGCGGGAGGGTGGATACGCAGTATTTT	CASSYSGRVDTQYF
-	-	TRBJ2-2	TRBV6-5	TGTGCCAGCAGCTCCAGCACCGGGGAGCTGTTTTTT	CASSSSTGELFF
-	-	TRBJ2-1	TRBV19	TGTGCCAGTAGTCAGCAGGCCTTCAGCTCCTACAATGAGCAGTTCTTC	CASSQQAFSSYNEQFF
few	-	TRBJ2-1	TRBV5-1	TGCGCCAGCAGCTTGGGGAGGAGGATGGGTGAGCAGTTCTTC	CASSLGRRMGEQFF
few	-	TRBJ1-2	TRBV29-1	TGCAGCGTTGGCGGGGGCGAAGACTATGGCTACACCTTC	CSVGGGEDYGYTF
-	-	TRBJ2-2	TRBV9	TGTGCCAGCAGCGTAGTTTCCGGGGGAGAGAACACCGGGGAGCTGTTTTTT	CASSVVSGGENTGELFF
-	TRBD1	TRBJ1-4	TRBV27	TGTGCCAGCAGTATAACAGGGGCTCTCCCCGAACTGTTTTTT	CASSITGALPELFF
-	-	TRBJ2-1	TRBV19	TGTGCCAGTACCCCGAAGGCCCGGGATGAGCAGTTCTTC	CASTPKARDEQFF
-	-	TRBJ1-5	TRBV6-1	TGTGCCAGCAGTGAAGTTACCCAAACCAGGGTTCAGCCCCAGCATTTT	CASSEVTQTRVQPQHF
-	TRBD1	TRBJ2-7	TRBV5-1	TGCGCCAGCAGCTTGGTATTCCGGGACAGCCAGTTCTACGAGCAGTACTTC	CASSLVFRDSQFYEQYF
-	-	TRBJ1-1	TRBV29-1	TGCAGCGTTGAATATAGTCCCAACACTGAAGCTTTCTTT	CSVEYSPNTEAFF
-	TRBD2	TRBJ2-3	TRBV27	TGTGCCAGCAGTTTATTGGCTAGCGGGAGTACAGATACGCAGTATTTT	CASSLLASGSTDTQYF
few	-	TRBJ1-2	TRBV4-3	TGCGCCAGCAGCCAGGGCAGACACTATGGCTACACCTTC	CASSQGRHYGYTF
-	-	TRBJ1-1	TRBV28	TGTGCCAGCAGTCTCCCCTTAACTGAAGCTTTCTTT	CASSLPLTEAFF
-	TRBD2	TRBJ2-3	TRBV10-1	TGCGCCAGCAGTGGGACTAGCGGGAGCACAGATACGCAGTATTTT	CASSGTSGSTDTQYF
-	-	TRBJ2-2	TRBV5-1	TGCGCCAGCACTTTAGATGGAGCGGGCACCGGGGAGCTGTTTTTT	CASTLDGAGTGELFF
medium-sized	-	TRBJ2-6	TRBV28	TGTGCCAGCAGTCCCTCACCCCCGTCTGGACTCTCTGGGGCCAACGTCCTGACTTTC	CASSPSPPSGLSGANVLTF
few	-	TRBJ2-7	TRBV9	TGTGCCAGCAGCGTAGATCTTGGGCCAACCTACGAGCAGTACTTC	CASSVDLGPTYEQYF
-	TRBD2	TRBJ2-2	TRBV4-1	TGCGCCAGCAGCCAAGAGGAGTTCGGGGGGGGTACCGGGGAGCTGTTTTTT	CASSQEEFGGGTGELFF
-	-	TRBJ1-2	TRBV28	TGTGCCAGCAGCCCGGGGGGCGGGTTCGGCTACACCTTC	CASSPGGGFGYTF